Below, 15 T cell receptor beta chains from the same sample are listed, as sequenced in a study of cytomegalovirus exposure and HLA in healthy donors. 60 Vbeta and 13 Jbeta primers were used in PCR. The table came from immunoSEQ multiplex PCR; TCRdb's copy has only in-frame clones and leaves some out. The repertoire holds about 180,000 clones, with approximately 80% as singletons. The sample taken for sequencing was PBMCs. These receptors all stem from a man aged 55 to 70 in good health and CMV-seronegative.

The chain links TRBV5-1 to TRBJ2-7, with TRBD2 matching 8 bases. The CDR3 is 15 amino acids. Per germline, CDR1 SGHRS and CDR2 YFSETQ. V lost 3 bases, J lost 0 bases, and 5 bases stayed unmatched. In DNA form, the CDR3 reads TGCGCCAGCAGCTCGAGCGGGGGCCCCTCCTACGAGCAGTACTTC. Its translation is CASSSSGGPSYEQYF. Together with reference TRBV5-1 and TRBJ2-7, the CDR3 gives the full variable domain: KAGVTQTPRYLIKTRGQQVTLSCSPISGHRSVSWYQQTPGQGLQFLFEYFSETQRNKGNFPGRFSGRQFSNSRSEMNVSTLELGDSALYLCASSSSGGPSYEQYFGPGTRLTVT.

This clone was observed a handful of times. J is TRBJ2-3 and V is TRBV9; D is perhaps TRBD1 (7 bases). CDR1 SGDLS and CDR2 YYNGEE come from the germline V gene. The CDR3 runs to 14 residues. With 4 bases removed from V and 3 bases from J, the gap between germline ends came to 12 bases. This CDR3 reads CASSRAGGTDTQYF. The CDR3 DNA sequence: TGTGCCAGCAGCCGGGCAGGGGGGACAGATACGCAGTATTTT. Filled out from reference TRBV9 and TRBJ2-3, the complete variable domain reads DSGVTQTPKHLITATGQRVTLRCSPRSGDLSVYWYQQSLDQGLQFLIQYYNGEERAKGNILERFSAQQFPDLHSELNLSSLELGDSALYFCASSRAGGTDTQYFGPGTRLTVL.

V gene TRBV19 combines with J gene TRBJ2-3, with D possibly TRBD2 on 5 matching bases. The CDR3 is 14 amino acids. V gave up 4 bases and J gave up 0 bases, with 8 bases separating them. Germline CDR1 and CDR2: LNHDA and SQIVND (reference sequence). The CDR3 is CASSNGESTDTQYF. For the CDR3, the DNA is TGTGCCAGTAGTAACGGGGAAAGCACAGATACGCAGTATTTT. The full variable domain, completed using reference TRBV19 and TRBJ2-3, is DGGITQSPKYLFRKEGQNVTLSCEQNLNHDAMYWYRQDPGQGLRLIYYSQIVNDFQKGDIAEGYSVSREKKESFPLTVTSAQKNPTAFYLCASSNGESTDTQYFGPGTRLTVL.

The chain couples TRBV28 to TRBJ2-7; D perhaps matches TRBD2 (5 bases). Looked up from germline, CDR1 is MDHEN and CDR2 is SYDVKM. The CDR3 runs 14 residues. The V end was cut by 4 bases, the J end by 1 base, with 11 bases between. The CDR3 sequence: CASSSWTDSYEQYF. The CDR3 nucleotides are TGTGCCAGCAGTTCATGGACTGATTCCTACGAGCAGTACTTC.

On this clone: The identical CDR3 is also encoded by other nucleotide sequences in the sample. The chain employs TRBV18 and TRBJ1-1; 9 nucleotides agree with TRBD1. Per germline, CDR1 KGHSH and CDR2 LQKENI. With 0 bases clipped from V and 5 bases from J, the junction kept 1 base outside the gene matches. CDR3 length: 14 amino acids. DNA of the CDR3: TGTGCCAGCTCACCACCGACAGGGGGAACTGAAGCTTTCTTT. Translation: CASSPPTGGTEAFF. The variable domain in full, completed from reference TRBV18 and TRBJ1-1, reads NAGVMQNPRHLVRRRGQEARLRCSPMKGHSHVYWYRQLPEEGLKFMVYLQKENIIDESGMPKERFSAEFPKEGPSILRIQQVVRGDSAAYFCASSPPTGGTEAFFGQGTRLTVV.

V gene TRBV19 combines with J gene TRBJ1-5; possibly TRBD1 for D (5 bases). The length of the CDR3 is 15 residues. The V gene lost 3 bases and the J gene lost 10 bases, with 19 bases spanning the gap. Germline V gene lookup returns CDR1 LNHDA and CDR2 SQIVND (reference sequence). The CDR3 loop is CASSIGRQPIEPQHF. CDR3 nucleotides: TGTGCCAGTAGTATCGGTCGACAGCCAATCGAACCCCAGCATTTT.

The CDR3 DNA reads as TGTGCCAGCAGCTCCGGGACAGGTCTGAGCACAGATACGCAGTATTTT. Its protein is CASSSGTGLSTDTQYF. This chain connects TRBV11-2 to TRBJ2-3; 8 bases align to TRBD1. There are 16 residues in the CDR3. Germline-derived CDR1 and CDR2 are SGHAT and FQNNGV. With 4 bases clipped from V and 0 bases from J, the junction kept 6 bases outside the gene matches.

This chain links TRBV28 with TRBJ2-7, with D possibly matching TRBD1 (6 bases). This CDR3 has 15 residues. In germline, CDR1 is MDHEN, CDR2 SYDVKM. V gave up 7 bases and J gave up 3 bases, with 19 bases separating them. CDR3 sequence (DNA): TGTGCCAGCACGGCGGCCGGACAGACAAACTACGAGCAGTACTTC. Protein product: CASTAAGQTNYEQYF.

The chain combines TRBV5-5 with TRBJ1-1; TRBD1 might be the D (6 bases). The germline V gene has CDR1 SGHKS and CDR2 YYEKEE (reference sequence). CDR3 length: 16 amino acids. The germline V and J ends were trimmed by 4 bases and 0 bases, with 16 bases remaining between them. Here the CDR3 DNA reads TGTGCCAGCAGCCAGTTAACAGGGTTTTTGAACACTGAAGCTTTCTTT. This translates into CASSQLTGFLNTEAFF.

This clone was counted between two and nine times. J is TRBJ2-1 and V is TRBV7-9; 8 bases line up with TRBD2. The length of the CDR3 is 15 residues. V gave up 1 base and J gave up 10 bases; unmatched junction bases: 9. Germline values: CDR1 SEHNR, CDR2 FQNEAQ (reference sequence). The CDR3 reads CASSLGGSGGREQFF. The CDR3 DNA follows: TGTGCCAGCAGCTTAGGGGGGTCGGGAGGGAGGGAGCAGTTCTTC. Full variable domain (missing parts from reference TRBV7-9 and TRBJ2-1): DTGVSQNPRHKITKRGQNVTFRCDPISEHNRLYWYRQTLGQGPEFLTYFQNEAQLEKSRLLSDRFSAERPKGSFSTLEIQRTEQGDSAMYLCASSLGGSGGREQFFGPGTRLTVL.

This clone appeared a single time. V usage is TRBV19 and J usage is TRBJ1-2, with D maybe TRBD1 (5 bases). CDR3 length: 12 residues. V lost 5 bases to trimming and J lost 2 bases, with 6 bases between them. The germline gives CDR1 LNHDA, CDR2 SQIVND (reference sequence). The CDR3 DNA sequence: TGTGCCAGTAGTCGGGGGAACTATGGCTACACCTTC. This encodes CASSRGNYGYTF.

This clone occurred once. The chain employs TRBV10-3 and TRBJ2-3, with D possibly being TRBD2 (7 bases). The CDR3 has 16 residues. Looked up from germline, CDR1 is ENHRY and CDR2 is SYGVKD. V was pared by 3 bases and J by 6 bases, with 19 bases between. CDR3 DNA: TGTGCCATCAGTGAAAGGGCTTCGGGGGGCGGGGATACGCAGTATTTT. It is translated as CAISERASGGGDTQYF.

The CDR3 loop reads CASSRPTSGTDTQYF. The CDR3, as DNA: TGTGCCAGCAGCAGACCGACTAGCGGGACAGATACGCAGTATTTT. The chain has TRBV28 and TRBJ2-3, with TRBD2 identical over 10 bases. This CDR3 spans 15 amino acids. Germline loops: CDR1 MDHEN, CDR2 SYDVKM. Trimming removed 6 bases from V and 3 bases from J; junction bases left unmatched: 6.

In DNA, the CDR3 is TGCGCCAGCAGCTTCGGGCTACAGGGGGCTAGTAAAACTAATGAAAAACTGTTTTTT. This gives the protein CASSFGLQGASKTNEKLFF. This chain joins TRBV5-1 and TRBJ1-4; the match to TRBD1 covers 9 bases. The CDR3 length is 19 residues. V lost 2 bases and J lost 1; bases outside the gene matches: 12. CDR1 and CDR2 (germline): SGHRS, YFSETQ.

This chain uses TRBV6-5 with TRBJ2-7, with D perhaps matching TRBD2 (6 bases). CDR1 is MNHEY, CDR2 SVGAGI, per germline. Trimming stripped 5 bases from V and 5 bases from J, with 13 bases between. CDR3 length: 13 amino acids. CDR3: CASSRDSPDEQYF. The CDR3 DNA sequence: TGTGCCAGCAGTCGGGACTCCCCCGACGAGCAGTACTTC.